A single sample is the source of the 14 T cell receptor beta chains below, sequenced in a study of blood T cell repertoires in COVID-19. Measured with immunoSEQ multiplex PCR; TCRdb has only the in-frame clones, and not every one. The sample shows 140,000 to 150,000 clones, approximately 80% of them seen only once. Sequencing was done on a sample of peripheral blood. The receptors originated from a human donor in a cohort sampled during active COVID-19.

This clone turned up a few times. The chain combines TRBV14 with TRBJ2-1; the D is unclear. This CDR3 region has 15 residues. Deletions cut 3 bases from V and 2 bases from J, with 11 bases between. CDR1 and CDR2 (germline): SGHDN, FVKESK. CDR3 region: CASSHQQSAYNEQFF. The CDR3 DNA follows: TGTGCCAGCAGCCATCAGCAAAGCGCCTACAATGAGCAGTTCTTC.

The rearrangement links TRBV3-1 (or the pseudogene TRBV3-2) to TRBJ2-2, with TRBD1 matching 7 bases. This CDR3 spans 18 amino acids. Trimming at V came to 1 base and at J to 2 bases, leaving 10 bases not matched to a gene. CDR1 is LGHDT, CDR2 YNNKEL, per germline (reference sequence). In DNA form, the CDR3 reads TGTGCCAGCAGCCAAGTTTCCCCGACAGGGATTAACACCGGGGAGCTGTTTTTT. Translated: CASSQVSPTGINTGELFF.

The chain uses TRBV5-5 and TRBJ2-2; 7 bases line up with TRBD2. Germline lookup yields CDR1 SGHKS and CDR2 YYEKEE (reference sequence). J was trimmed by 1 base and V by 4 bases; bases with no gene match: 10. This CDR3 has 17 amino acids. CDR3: CASSQSLRGKNTGELFF. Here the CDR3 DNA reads TGTGCCAGCAGCCAATCTTTGCGGGGGAAGAACACCGGGGAGCTGTTTTTT.

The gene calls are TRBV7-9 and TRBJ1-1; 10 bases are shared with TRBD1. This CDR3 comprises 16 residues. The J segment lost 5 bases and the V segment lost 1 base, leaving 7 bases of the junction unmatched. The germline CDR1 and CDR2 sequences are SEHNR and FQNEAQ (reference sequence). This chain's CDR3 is CASSLDWGQGNTEAFF. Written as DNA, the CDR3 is TGTGCCAGCAGCTTAGATTGGGGACAGGGGAATACTGAAGCTTTCTTT.

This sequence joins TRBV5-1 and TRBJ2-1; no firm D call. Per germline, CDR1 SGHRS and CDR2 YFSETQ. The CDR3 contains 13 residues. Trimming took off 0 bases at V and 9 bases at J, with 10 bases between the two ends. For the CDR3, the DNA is TGCGCCAGCAGCTTGGGAGCGAATTTTGAGCAGTTCTTC. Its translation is CASSLGANFEQFF.

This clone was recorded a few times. CDR3: CASSLSVNQPQHF. As DNA, the CDR3 is TGTGCCAGCAGTTTGTCCGTTAATCAGCCCCAGCATTTT. This chain links TRBV27 with TRBJ1-5; D unclear. V was trimmed by 3 bases and J by 4 bases, leaving 7 bases between them. The germline V gene has CDR1 MNHEY and CDR2 SMNVEV (reference sequence). The CDR3 totals 13 residues.

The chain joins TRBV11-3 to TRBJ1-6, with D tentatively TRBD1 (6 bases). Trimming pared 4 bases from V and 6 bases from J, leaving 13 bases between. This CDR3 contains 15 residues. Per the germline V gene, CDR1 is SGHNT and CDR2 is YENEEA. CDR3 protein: CASSSGTRRNSPLHF. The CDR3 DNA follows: TGTGCCAGCAGCTCTGGGACACGGCGTAATTCACCCCTCCACTTT.

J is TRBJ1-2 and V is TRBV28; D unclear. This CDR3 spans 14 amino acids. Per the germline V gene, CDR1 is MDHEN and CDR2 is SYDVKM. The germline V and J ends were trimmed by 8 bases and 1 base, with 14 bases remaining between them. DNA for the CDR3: TGTGCCAGCCACGGTGAGCCCATTAACTATGGCTACACCTTC. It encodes CASHGEPINYGYTF.

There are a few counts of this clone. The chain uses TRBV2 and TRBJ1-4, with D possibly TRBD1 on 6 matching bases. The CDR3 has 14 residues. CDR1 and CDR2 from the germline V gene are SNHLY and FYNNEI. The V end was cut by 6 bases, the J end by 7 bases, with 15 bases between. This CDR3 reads CASRSNGQREKLFF. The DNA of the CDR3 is TGTGCCAGCAGAAGCAACGGACAGCGTGAAAAACTGTTTTTT.

CDR3 amino acids: CASSVAGGQGGEKLFF. DNA for the CDR3: TGTGCCAGCAGCGTAGCGGGAGGACAGGGAGGTGAAAAACTGTTTTTT. The V call is TRBV9, the J call TRBJ1-4; 8 bases match TRBD1. The germline V gene has CDR1 SGDLS and CDR2 YYNGEE. The V gene end was trimmed by 0 bases and the J gene end by 7 bases; junction bases not matched to a gene: 8. CDR3 length equals 16 residues.

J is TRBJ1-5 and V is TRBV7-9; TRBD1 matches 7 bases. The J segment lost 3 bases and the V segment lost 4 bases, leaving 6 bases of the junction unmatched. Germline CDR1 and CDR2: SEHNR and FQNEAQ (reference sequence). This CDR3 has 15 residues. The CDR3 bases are TGTGCCAGCAGCTCCGGGACAGCGACCAATCAGCCCCAGCATTTT. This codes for CASSSGTATNQPQHF.

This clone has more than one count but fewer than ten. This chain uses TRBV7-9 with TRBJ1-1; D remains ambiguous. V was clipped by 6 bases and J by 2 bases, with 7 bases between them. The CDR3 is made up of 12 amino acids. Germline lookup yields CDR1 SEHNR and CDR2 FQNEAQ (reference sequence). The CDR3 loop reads CASRGPNTEAFF. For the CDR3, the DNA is TGTGCCAGCAGGGGCCCTAACACTGAAGCTTTCTTT.

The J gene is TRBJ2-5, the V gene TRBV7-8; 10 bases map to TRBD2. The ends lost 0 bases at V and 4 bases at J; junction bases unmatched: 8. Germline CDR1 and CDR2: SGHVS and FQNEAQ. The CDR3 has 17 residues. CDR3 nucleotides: TGTGCCAGCAGCTTAGCGTGGCAGCGGGGGGGCCGAGAGACCCAGTACTTC. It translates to CASSLAWQRGGRETQYF.

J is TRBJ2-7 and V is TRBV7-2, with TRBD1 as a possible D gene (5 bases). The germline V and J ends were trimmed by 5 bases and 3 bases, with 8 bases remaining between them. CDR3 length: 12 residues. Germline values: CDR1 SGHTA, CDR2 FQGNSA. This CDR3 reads CASSLDIYEQYF. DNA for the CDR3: TGTGCCAGCAGCCTGGACATCTACGAGCAGTACTTC.